The sequence of this T cell receptor beta chain was determined in a study of blood T cell repertoires in COVID-19. Study in general: Researchers got acute and convalescent COVID-19 samples from the United States, Italy and Spain. Sources were T cells, B-cell-depleted T cells, or PBMCs; the material itself was cDNA or gDNA.

V shed 4 bases and J shed 5 bases, with 15 bases lying between them. Germline loops: CDR1 LGHNA, CDR2 YNFKEQ. CDR3 length equals 15 residues. Only in-frame clones appear in the TCRdb table, and some are missing; sequencing was by immunoSEQ multiplex PCR. The sample lists 120,000 or so clones; approximately 74% were seen once. Sample: peripheral blood. This chain links TRBV4-2 with TRBJ1-5, with a weak D call TRBD1 (5 bases). This TCR was sampled from a man in his sixties with acute or convalescent COVID-19. The CDR3 region has the DNA TGTGCCAGCAGCCGATCAGACGGGGGAGATCAGCCCCAGCATTTT. Translated: CASSRSDGGDQPQHF.